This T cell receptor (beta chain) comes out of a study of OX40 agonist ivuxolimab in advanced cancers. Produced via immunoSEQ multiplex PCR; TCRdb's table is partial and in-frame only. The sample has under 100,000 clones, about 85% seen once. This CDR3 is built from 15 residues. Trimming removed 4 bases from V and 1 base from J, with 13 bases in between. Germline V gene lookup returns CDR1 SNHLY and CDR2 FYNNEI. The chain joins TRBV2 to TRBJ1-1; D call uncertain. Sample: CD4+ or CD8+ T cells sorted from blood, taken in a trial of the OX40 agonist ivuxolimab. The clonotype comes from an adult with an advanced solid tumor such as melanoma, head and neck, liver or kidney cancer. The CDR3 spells CASSVSTRGNTEAFF. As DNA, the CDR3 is TGTGCCAGCAGTGTCTCGACCCGGGGGAACACTGAAGCTTTCTTT.